This is a list of T cell receptor beta chains from one sample in a study of cytomegalovirus exposure and HLA in healthy donors. Repertoires were generated with immunoSEQ multiplex PCR, while TCRdb's copy carries only in-frame clones and drops some. Seen here are 95,000 to 150,000 clones, approximately 78% observed once, and the top ten hold 8.2%. The source material was PBMCs. These receptors all come from a woman aged 35 to 49 in good health and CMV-seropositive. The CDR3 runs from the conserved cysteine through the conserved F or W. A D gene is named only where the DNA matches it firmly. Size values are once, few and many counts, or a class for expanded clones, and some rows have none.

few,TRBV27,TRBJ1-1,-,CASRPFYGGNTEAFF,TGTGCCAGCAGACCCTTCTACGGGGGGAACACTGAAGCTTTCTTT
-,TRBV10-3,TRBJ2-6,-,CAISQGMGANVLTF,TGTGCCATCAGTCAGGGTATGGGGGCCAACGTCCTGACTTTC
-,TRBV5-1,TRBJ2-5,-,CASNDAQTQETQYF,TGCGCCAGCAACGATGCCCAGACACAAGAGACCCAGTACTTC
few,TRBV10-3,TRBJ1-2,-,CAISDPGRGLNGYTF,TGTGCCATCAGTGACCCGGGCAGGGGCCTTAATGGCTACACCTTC
-,TRBV6-5,TRBJ1-4,TRBD1,CASSYLRQGTNEKLFF,TGTGCCAGCAGTTACCTGCGACAGGGGACTAATGAAAAACTGTTTTTT
-,TRBV4-3,TRBJ2-1,-,CASSQGGSLYNEQFF,TGCGCCAGCAGCCAGGGGGGATCTCTCTACAATGAGCAGTTCTTC
-,TRBV5-8,TRBJ2-1,TRBD2,CASSLTSGGDSYNEQFF,TGTGCCAGCAGCTTGACTAGCGGGGGGGATTCCTACAATGAGCAGTTCTTC
-,TRBV2,TRBJ2-4,-,CASSESVAKNIQYF,TGTGCCAGCAGTGAGTCTGTAGCCAAAAACATTCAGTACTTC
-,TRBV4-3,TRBJ1-5,-,CASSQAGGNQPQHF,TGCGCCAGCAGCCAAGCGGGGGGGAATCAGCCCCAGCATTTT
-,TRBV5-4,TRBJ2-3,TRBD1,CASSLSPGGKMVTQYF,TGTGCCAGCAGCTTGTCTCCAGGGGGCAAGATGGTCACGCAGTATTTT
few,TRBV5-4,TRBJ2-2,-,CASSPGITGELFF,TGTGCCAGCAGCCCGGGGATCACCGGGGAGCTGTTTTTT
-,TRBV6-5,TRBJ1-1,-,CASGRGRGTEAFF,TGTGCCAGCGGTCGGGGGAGAGGAACTGAAGCTTTCTTT
-,TRBV15,TRBJ1-3,-,CATSAHLPSGNTIYF,TGTGCCACCAGCGCTCACTTACCCTCTGGAAACACCATATATTTT
-,TRBV6-4,TRBJ2-2,TRBD2,CASSGTSGNTGELFF,TGTGCCAGCAGTGGAACTAGCGGGAACACCGGGGAGCTGTTTTTT
-,TRBV7-9,TRBJ1-1,-,CASSPTGGSEAFF,TGTGCCAGCAGCCCCACGGGGGGTTCTGAAGCTTTCTTT
-,TRBV5-1,TRBJ1-4,TRBD1,CASSLGTGVEKLFF,TGCGCCAGCAGCTTGGGGACAGGGGTGGAAAAACTGTTTTTT
few,TRBV6-1,TRBJ1-2,TRBD1,CASTLDRADGYTF,TGTGCCAGCACCCTGGACAGGGCGGATGGCTACACCTTC
-,TRBV18,TRBJ2-1,-,CASSPSTNEQFF,TGTGCCAGCTCACCAAGTACAAATGAGCAGTTCTTC
-,TRBV25-1,TRBJ1-1,-,CASSERQDMNTEAFF,TGTGCCAGCAGTGAACGACAGGACATGAACACTGAAGCTTTCTTT
few,TRBV15,TRBJ1-1,-,CATSRDKANEEAFF,TGTGCCACCAGCAGAGATAAGGCGAACGAGGAGGCTTTCTTT
-,TRBV9,TRBJ1-2,-,CASSVGDRPRVGFF,TGTGCCAGCAGCGTAGGTGACAGGCCACGGGTGGGTTTCTTC
-,TRBV4-2,TRBJ2-1,-,CASSQEDLRENEQFF,TGTGCCAGCAGCCAAGAGGACTTGAGGGAGAATGAGCAGTTCTTC
-,TRBV2,TRBJ1-5,-,CASSQDSSKSNQPQHF,TGTGCCAGCAGCCAGGACAGCTCCAAATCTAATCAGCCCCAGCATTTT
-,TRBV7-2,TRBJ1-1,-,CASSLSVKNTEAFF,TGTGCCAGCAGCTTATCGGTGAAGAACACTGAAGCTTTCTTT